These 10 T cell receptor beta chains were all obtained from the same sample, sequenced in a study of T cell changes during pregnancy in multiple sclerosis. Assay used: immunoSEQ multiplex PCR; TCRdb lists only in-frame clones, some missing. The sample records some 30,000 clones, about 87% being singletons. Here the sequenced sample was CD8+ T cells from peripheral blood mononuclear cells, taken before pregnancy. These TCRs come from a female donor with multiple sclerosis, enrolled in a pregnancy study.

The chain combines TRBV19 with TRBJ2-7; 8 positions match TRBD1. This CDR3 spans 13 amino acids. Germline assignment: CDR1 LNHDA and CDR2 SQIVND (reference sequence). V gave up 5 bases and J gave up 3 bases; unmatched junction bases: 3. Here the CDR3 reads CASSETGVYEQYF. CDR3 coding DNA: TGTGCCAGTAGTGAGACAGGGGTCTACGAGCAGTACTTC.

This chain connects TRBV2 to TRBJ1-1; a possible D gene is TRBD1 (6 bases). Trimming stripped 2 bases from V and 3 bases from J, with 10 bases between. Germline V lookup: CDR1 SNHLY, CDR2 FYNNEI. The CDR3 is 14 residues long. This chain's CDR3 is CASSERGWDTEAFF. The CDR3 region has the DNA TGTGCCAGCAGTGAAAGGGGGTGGGACACTGAAGCTTTCTTT.

J is TRBJ1-1 and V is TRBV30; TRBD1 matches at 8 bases. J was trimmed by 3 bases and V by 0 bases; bases with no gene match: 9. Germline assignment: CDR1 GTSNPN and CDR2 SVGIG (reference sequence). This CDR3 has 16 amino acids. In DNA form, the CDR3 reads TGTGCCTGGAGTGTGAGCCAGGGGGCAAGGGACACTGAAGCTTTCTTT. The encoded protein is CAWSVSQGARDTEAFF.

This clone was detected a few times. The gene calls are TRBV9 and TRBJ1-1; 8 positions agree with TRBD1. Germline V gives CDR1 SGDLS, CDR2 YYNGEE. The ends lost 4 bases at V and 10 bases at J; junction bases unmatched: 9. The CDR3 runs to 13 residues. Here the CDR3 reads CASSSITGGAAFF. As DNA, the CDR3 is TGTGCCAGCAGCTCTATTACAGGGGGAGCAGCTTTCTTT.

The rearrangement uses TRBV28 and TRBJ2-5, with 7 bases identical to TRBD2. V lost 6 bases to trimming and J lost 4 bases; unmatched junction nucleotides: 5. CDR3 length equals 13 residues. The germline V gene has CDR1 MDHEN and CDR2 SYDVKM. For the CDR3, the DNA is TGTGCCAGCAGGGGGAGCGGGGCAGAGACCCAGTACTTC. This gives the protein CASRGSGAETQYF. Variable domain in full (rest from reference TRBV28 and TRBJ2-5): DVKVTQSSRYLVKRTGEKVFLECVQDMDHENMFWYRQDPGLGLRLIYFSYDVKMKEKGDIPEGYSVSREKKERFSLILESASTNQTSMYLCASRGSGAETQYFGPGTRLLVL.

This clone was counted a few times. J is TRBJ1-2 and V is TRBV4-1; D is unclear. Between the trimmed V and J ends, which lost 0 bases and 4 bases, there was a span of 18 bases. CDR1 MGHRA and CDR2 YSYEKL come from the germline V gene. The CDR3 covers 17 residues. This CDR3 is CASSQEWAGESGYGYTF. The CDR3 DNA sequence: TGCGCCAGCAGCCAAGAGTGGGCTGGGGAGTCTGGCTATGGCTACACCTTC.

This clone was seen more than once but under ten times. The chain couples TRBV27 to TRBJ1-5, with TRBD1 as a possible D gene (5 bases). Trimming took 8 bases from V and 6 from J, leaving 17 bases between them. The CDR3 is made up of 14 amino acids. Germline V gene sequence: CDR1 MNHEY, CDR2 SMNVEV (reference sequence). CDR3 coding DNA: TGTGCCAGCTATCCTAAAGGGGCGGCTCAGCCCCAGCATTTT. Translation gives CASYPKGAAQPQHF.

The V call is TRBV9, the J call TRBJ1-2; a weak D match, TRBD1 (5 bases). CDR3 length: 12 amino acids. The V gene's germline CDR1 is SGDLS and CDR2 YYNGEE. V was clipped by 7 bases and J by 4 bases, with 11 bases between them. The CDR3 nucleotides read TGTGCCAGCGCCGGGGGGGGCTATGGCTACACCTTC. This encodes CASAGGGYGYTF.

The chain uses TRBV29-1 and TRBJ2-7; possible D gene TRBD2, 6 bases. In germline, CDR1 is SQVTM, CDR2 ANQGSEA. This CDR3 has 19 amino acids. V lost 0 bases and J 2 bases, leaving 26 bases between the germline ends. In DNA, the CDR3 is TGCAGCGTTGAAGATGTCAGTTTCCGGGAAGCGGGTACTACCTACGAGCAGTACTTC. Translating gives CSVEDVSFREAGTTYEQYF.

The chain combines TRBV27 with TRBJ2-7; 13 nucleotides align to TRBD2. This CDR3 contains 13 residues. Germline V gene lookup returns CDR1 MNHEY and CDR2 SMNVEV (reference sequence). V trimming: 6 bases; J trimming: 7 bases; junction bases outside the gene matches: 3. DNA of the CDR3: TGTGCCAGCAGGGGACTAGCGGGACCAGAGCAGTACTTC. This gives the protein CASRGLAGPEQYF.